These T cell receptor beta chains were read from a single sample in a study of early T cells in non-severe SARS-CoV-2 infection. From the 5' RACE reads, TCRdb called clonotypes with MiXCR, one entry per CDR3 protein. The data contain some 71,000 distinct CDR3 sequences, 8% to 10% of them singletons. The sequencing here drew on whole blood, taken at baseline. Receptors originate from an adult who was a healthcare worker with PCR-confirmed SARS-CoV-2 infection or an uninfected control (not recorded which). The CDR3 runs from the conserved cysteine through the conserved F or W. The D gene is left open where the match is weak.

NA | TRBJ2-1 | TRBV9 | CASSVERVSYNEQFF
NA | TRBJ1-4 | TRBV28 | CASSLELGKKLFF
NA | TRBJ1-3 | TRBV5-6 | CASSLVSSGNTIYF
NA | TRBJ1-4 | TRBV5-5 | CASSLFRGATNEKLFF
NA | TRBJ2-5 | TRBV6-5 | CASSTSRETQYF
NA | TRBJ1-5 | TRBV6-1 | CASSEASPQHF
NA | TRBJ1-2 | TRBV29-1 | CSVDTRNNYGYTF
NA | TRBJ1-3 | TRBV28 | CASSPQGLRGNTIYF
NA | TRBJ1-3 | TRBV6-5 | CASSFATGTSENTIYF
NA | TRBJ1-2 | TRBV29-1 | CSAREGHHQLGYTF
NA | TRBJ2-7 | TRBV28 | CASSGTDFPREQYF
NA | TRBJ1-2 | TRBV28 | CASSPPWGSSGYTF
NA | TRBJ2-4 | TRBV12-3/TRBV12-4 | CASSLWGRENIQYF
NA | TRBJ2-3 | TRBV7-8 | CASSSRLDVTDTQYF
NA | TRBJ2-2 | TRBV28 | CASSPYSRTVINPAGELFF
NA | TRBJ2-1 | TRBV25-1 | CASSEWRVRGPPPYNEQFF
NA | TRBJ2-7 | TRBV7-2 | CASSLDLQAYEQYF
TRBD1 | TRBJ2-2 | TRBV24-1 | CATSAPGQVNTGELFF
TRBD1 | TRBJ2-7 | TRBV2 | CASSWDRGNYEQYF
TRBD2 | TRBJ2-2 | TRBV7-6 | CASSPTQREPTGELFF
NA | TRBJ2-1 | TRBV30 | CAWSVFSSGSRWNEQFF
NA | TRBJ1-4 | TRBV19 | CASCGGATNEKLFF
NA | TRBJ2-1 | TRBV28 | CASSGDSLDEQFF
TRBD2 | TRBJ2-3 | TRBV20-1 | CSASNSGSGTDTQYF
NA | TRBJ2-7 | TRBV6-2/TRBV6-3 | CASSSTRGLSYEQYF
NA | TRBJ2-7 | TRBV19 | CASSVGTPSSYEQYF
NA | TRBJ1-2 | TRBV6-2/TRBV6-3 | CANRRDEWDGYTF
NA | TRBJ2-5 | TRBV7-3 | CASSLGIWETQYF
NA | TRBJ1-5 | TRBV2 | CASTLGPNSNQPQHF
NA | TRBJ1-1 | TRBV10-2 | CASSENTEAFF
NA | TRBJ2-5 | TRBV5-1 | CASSPGGQPQETQYF
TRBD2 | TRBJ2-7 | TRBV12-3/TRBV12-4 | CASSRTSGNYEQYF
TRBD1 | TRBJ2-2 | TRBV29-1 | CSGTGTGGTGELFF
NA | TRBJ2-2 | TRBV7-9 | CATHRGPGRENTGELFF
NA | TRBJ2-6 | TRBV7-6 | CASSLEPLRVSGANVLTF
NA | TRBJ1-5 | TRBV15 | CATSSLFGTVQSNQPQHF
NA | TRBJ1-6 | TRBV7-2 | CASSFSGVQSPLHF
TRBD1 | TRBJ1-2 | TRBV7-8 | CASSSARTGDYGYTF
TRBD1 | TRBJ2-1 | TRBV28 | CASSLSGQGGQFF
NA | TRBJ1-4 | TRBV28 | CASSPPPGAGGQKLFF
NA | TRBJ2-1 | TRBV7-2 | CASSWRSPGVLGNEQFF
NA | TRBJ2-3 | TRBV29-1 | CSVDWTDTQYF